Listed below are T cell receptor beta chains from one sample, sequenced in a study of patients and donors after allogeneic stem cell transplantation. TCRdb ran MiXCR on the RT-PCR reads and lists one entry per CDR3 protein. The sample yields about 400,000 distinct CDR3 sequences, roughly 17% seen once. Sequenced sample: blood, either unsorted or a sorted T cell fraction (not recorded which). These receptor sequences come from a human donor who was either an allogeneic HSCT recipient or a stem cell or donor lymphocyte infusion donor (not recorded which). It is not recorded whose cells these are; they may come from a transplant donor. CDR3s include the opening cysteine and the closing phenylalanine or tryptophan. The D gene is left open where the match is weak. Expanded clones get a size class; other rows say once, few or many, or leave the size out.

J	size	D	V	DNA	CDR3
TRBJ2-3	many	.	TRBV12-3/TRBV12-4	TGTGCCAGCAGTTTGACTAGCACAGATACGCAGTATTTT	CASSLTSTDTQYF
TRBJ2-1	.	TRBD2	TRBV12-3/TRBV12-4	TGTGCCAGCAGTTTCCGAGGGGTGGCGGGAGTGGGCTACAATGAGCAGTTCTTC	CASSFRGVAGVGYNEQFF
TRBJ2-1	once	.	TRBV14	TGTGCCAGCAGCCAATTTATAGGCAAATTTAATGAGCAGTTCTTC	CASSQFIGKFNEQFF
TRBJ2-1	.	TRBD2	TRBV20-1	TGCAGTGCTCGACGGACTAGCGGGCCCAACAATGAGCAGTTCTTC	CSARRTSGPNNEQFF
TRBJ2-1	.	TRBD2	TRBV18	TGTGCCAGCTCCCGGACTAGCGGGGGGCCTCACGCTCGCTTC	CASSRTSGGPHARF
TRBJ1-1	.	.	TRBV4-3	TGCGCCAGCAGCCAAGGGCAGCCCAACATGAACACTGAAGCTTTCTTT	CASSQGQPNMNTEAFF
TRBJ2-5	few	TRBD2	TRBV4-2	TGTGCCAGCAGCCAACTAGCGGGGCGAGAGACCCAGTACTTC	CASSQLAGRETQYF
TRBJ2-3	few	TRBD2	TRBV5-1	TGCGCCAGCAGCTATGGACTAGCGGGAGGTCTCGATACGCAGTATTTT	CASSYGLAGGLDTQYF
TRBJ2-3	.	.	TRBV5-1	TGCGCCAGCAGCTTGAAGAGGGGCCGCACAGATACGCAGTATTTT	CASSLKRGRTDTQYF
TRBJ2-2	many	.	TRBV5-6	TGTGCCAGCAGCCTCCCGTATGGGGGGGCTTGGGGCACCGGGGAGCTGTTTTTT	CASSLPYGGAWGTGELFF
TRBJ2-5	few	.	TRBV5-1	TGCGCCAGCAGTGGGCTATGGGAGACCCAGTACTTC	CASSGLWETQYF
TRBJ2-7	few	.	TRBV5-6	TGTGCCAGCAGCGGCGACGGGCCGAGCTCCTACGAGCAGTACTTC	CASSGDGPSSYEQYF
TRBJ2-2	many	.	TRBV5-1	TGCGCCAGCAGCTTTACCGCACTCACCGGGGAGCTGTTTTTT	CASSFTALTGELFF
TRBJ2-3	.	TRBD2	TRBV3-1	TGTGCCAGCAGCCGCCTACTAGCGGGAGGGCCTAATACGCAGTATTTT	CASSRLLAGGPNTQYF
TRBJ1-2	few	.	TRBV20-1	TGCAGTGCTAGGAACACACAAAACTATGGCTACACCTTC	CSARNTQNYGYTF
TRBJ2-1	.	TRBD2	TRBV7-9	TGTGCCAGCAGCTTTTCCGCGACTAGCGGGACCGGGGATGAGCAGTTCTTC	CASSFSATSGTGDEQFF
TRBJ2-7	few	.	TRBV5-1	TGCGCCAGCAGCTTGGGGCAGGGACTTTTCGAGCAGTACTTC	CASSLGQGLFEQYF
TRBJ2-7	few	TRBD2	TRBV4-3	TGCGCCAGCAGCCAAGATTGGGGACTAGCGGGGACCGAGCAGTACTTC	CASSQDWGLAGTEQYF
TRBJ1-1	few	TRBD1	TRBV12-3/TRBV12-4	TGTGCCAGCACGGGACAGGGGAACACTGAAGCTTTCTTT	CASTGQGNTEAFF
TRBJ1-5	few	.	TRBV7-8	TGTGCCAGCAGCTTAGAAAGTCGCAATCAGCCCCAGCATTTT	CASSLESRNQPQHF
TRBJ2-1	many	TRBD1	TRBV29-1	TGCAGCGCCATGACAGGGGGCAATGAGCAGTTCTTC	CSAMTGGNEQFF
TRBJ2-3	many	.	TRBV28	TGTGCCAGCAGTTTTGCCGGGAGTATGCCCACAGATACGCAGTATTTT	CASSFAGSMPTDTQYF
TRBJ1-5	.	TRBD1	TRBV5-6	TGTGCCAGCAGCCCCGGACAGGGGAGAGCCCAGCATTTT	CASSPGQGRAQHF
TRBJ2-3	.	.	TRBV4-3	TGCGCCAGCAGCCAAGAACATCCTAGCCTTAGCACAGATACGCAGTATTTT	CASSQEHPSLSTDTQYF
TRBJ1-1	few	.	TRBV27	TGTGCCAGCAGTTTCTATGACAGTGGGTCTGAAGCTTTCTTT	CASSFYDSGSEAFF
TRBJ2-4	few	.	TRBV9	TGTGCCAGCAGCGTAGGTGGGACGGTAGCCAAAAACATTCAGTACTTC	CASSVGGTVAKNIQYF
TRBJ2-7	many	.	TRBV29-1	TGCAGCGCACGATTGCGGACTGCCCGAAACGAGCAGTACTTC	CSARLRTARNEQYF
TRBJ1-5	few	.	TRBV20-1	TGCAGTGCTAGAGTTGGCAGGGGCTCAAGCAATCAGCCCCAGCATTTT	CSARVGRGSSNQPQHF
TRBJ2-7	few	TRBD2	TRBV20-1	TGCAGTGCTAGAGATAGGCGGGGGGGCGGCGAGCAGTACTTC	CSARDRRGGGEQYF
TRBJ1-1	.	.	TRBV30	TGTGCCTGGAATAGCCTGATGAACACTGAAGCTTTCTTT	CAWNSLMNTEAFF
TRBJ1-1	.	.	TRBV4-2	TGTGCCAGCAGCCCGTCGATCAAAGGGCTCACTGAAGCTTTCTTT	CASSPSIKGLTEAFF
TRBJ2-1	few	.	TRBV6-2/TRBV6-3	TGTGCCAGCAGTTCGAAGTGGACTACTAGTGCCGCCTACAATGAGCAGTTCTTC	CASSSKWTTSAAYNEQFF
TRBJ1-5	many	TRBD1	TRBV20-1	TGCAGTGCTAGGGGTATGACAGGGAGCCATTTCAATCAGCCCCAGCATTTT	CSARGMTGSHFNQPQHF
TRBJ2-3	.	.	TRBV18	TGTGCCAGCTCACCGAAAAGGGGCGCCCCTAGCACAGATACGCAGTATTTT	CASSPKRGAPSTDTQYF
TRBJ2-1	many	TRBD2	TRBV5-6	TGTGCCAGCAGCTTAATAGGAGCGGGGGGGCTATATGAGCAGTTCTTC	CASSLIGAGGLYEQFF
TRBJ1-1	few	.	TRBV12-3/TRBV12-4	TGTGCCAGCAACCCCGGGGAGTTCACTGAAGCTTTCTTT	CASNPGEFTEAFF
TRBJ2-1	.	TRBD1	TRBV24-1	TGTGCCATCGGGACAGGGTACAATGAGCAGTTCTTC	CAIGTGYNEQFF
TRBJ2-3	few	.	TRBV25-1	TGTGCCAGCATAGGGCTGATCACAGATACGCAGTATTTT	CASIGLITDTQYF
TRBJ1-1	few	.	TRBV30	TGTGCCTGGAGTCTACAGGGGAACACTGAAGCTTTCTTT	CAWSLQGNTEAFF
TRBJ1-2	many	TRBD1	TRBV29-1	TGCAGCTCTCGGGGGGACAGGACCAACTATGGCTACACCTTC	CSSRGDRTNYGYTF
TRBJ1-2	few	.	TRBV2	TGTGCCAGCAGTAAGGGCGGAGGGGGTAACTATGGCTACACCTTC	CASSKGGGGNYGYTF
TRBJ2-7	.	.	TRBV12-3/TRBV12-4	TGTGCCAGCAGTTTTCGGGGGAAGTCCTACGAGCAGTACTTC	CASSFRGKSYEQYF
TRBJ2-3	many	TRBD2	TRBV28	TGTGCCAGCAGTACCCTACTAGCGTCAAGCACAGATACGCAGTATTTT	CASSTLLASSTDTQYF
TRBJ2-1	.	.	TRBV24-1	TGTGCCACCAGTGATTCACTAGAGTCCTACAATGAGCAGTTCTTC	CATSDSLESYNEQFF
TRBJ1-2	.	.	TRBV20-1	TGCAGTGCAAGCCGGGGTTTACACGGCGGTGGCTACACCTTC	CSASRGLHGGGYTF
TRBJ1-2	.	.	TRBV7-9	TGTGCCAGCAGCCACGGGGGAGGGGCCCCCAATTATGGCTACACCTTC	CASSHGGGAPNYGYTF
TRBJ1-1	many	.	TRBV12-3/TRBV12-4	TGTGCCAGCAGTTTAGCGGCCACTGAAGCTTTCTTT	CASSLAATEAFF
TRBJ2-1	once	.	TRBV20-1	TGCAGTGCTAGAGATCATCGATTGGCCCCCGCACATCAGTACAATGAGCAGTTCTTC	CSARDHRLAPAHQYNEQFF
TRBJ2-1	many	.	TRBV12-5	TGTGCTAGTGGTTTGCCCGGGGCGACCTACAATGAGCAGTTCTTC	CASGLPGATYNEQFF
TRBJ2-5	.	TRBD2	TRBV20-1	TGCAGTGCTAGAGATCCGGGACTAGCGGGGGCGGGGGAGACCCAGTACTTC	CSARDPGLAGAGETQYF
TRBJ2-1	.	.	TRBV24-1	TGTGCCACCAGTGATCCTCAGGGGAGGCACAATGAGCAGTTCTTC	CATSDPQGRHNEQFF